This passage covers 26 T cell receptor beta chains from one sample sequenced in a study of molecular identifiers for immune sequencing clone quantification. Each CDR3 protein gets one entry after TCRdb re-called the PCR reads with MiXCR. The sample consists of approximately 500,000 distinct CDR3 sequences, over 20% of them appearing once. The sequenced sample consisted of naive CD8+ T cells from blood, with Jurkat cell RNA spiked in. Described subset: FACS-sorted CD8+CD4-CCR7+CD45RA+ naive T cells. The receptors were sampled from a human donor in good health. Some libraries in this study had Jurkat cell RNA spiked in.

This clonotype was seen more than once but under ten times. The gene calls are TRBV6-5 and TRBJ1-2, with TRBD1 identical over 8 bases. Germline V gene sequence: CDR1 MNHEY, CDR2 SVGAGI. V shed 8 bases and J 4 bases; nucleotides not matched to a gene: 15. The CDR3 runs to 16 residues. The CDR3 loop reads CASGLRSETGVYGYTF. In DNA form, the CDR3 reads TGTGCCAGCGGACTCCGGTCCGAGACAGGGGTCTATGGCTACACCTTC.

CDR3 protein: CASSLVLAGGSTDTQYF. The CDR3 DNA is TGCGCCAGCAGCTTGGTGCTAGCGGGGGGGAGCACAGATACGCAGTATTTT. The gene calls are TRBV5-1 and TRBJ2-3, with 12 bases that match TRBD2. V was clipped by 0 bases and J by 0 bases; unmatched bases: 2. CDR3 length equals 17 residues. The germline CDR1 and CDR2 sequences are SGHRS and YFSETQ.

This clonotype was seen many times. This chain links TRBV4-1 with TRBJ1-5; D is uncertain. Between the trimmed V and J ends, which lost 1 base and 7 bases, there was a span of 8 bases. Germline assignment: CDR1 MGHRA and CDR2 YSYEKL. The CDR3 length is 13 residues. The CDR3: CASSQAPGQPQHF. Here the CDR3 DNA reads TGCGCCAGCAGCCAAGCCCCCGGACAGCCCCAGCATTTT.

This clonotype has a single count. The V call is TRBV20-1, the J call TRBJ1-1; TRBD1 agrees at 7 bases. CDR3 size: 14 residues. V gave up 1 base and J gave up 4 bases; unmatched junction bases: 6. CDR1 is DFQATT and CDR2 is SNEGSKA in the germline V gene (reference sequence). Here the CDR3 reads CSARVTGYGTEAFF. The CDR3 DNA sequence: TGCAGTGCTAGAGTGACAGGGTACGGCACTGAAGCTTTCTTT.

DNA for the CDR3: TGTGCCAGTAGTATTAGCAAGGTTATAACCTACAATGAGCAGTTCTTC. Amino acid sequence: CASSISKVITYNEQFF. The gene calls are TRBV19 and TRBJ2-1; no clear D gene. V was shortened by 3 bases and J by 2 bases, with 14 bases between the two germline ends. The CDR3 covers 16 residues. Germline CDR1 is LNHDA and CDR2 is SQIVND (reference sequence).

The rearrangement joins TRBV19 to TRBJ1-5; no clear D. The CDR3 totals 13 residues. Trimming pared 3 bases from V and 4 bases from J, leaving 7 bases between. Germline loops: CDR1 LNHDA, CDR2 SQIVND (reference sequence). The CDR3 region has the DNA TGTGCCAGTAGTATGGGTTTAAATCAGCCCCAGCATTTT. As protein: CASSMGLNQPQHF.

This clonotype showed up just a few times. V gene TRBV5-1 combines with J gene TRBJ2-7, with D perhaps being TRBD1 or TRBD2 (5 bases each). CDR1 and CDR2 (germline): SGHRS, YFSETQ. There are 15 residues in the CDR3. V was trimmed by 4 bases and J by 0 bases, leaving 14 bases between them. The CDR3 nucleotides are TGCGCCAGCAGCATAGGGACCGGAGCCTCCTACGAGCAGTACTTC. It codes for CASSIGTGASYEQYF.

This clonotype appeared many times. The chain couples TRBV28 to TRBJ2-3, with D perhaps TRBD2 (6 bases). Germline CDR1 is MDHEN and CDR2 is SYDVKM. The CDR3 totals 16 residues. The ends were cut back, 7 bases at V and 2 bases at J, with 19 bases in the middle. CDR3 nucleotides: TGTGCCAGCACTCCCTTACGGGAGTTGTCCACAGATACGCAGTATTTT. Translating it yields CASTPLRELSTDTQYF.

The V call is TRBV4-3, the J call TRBJ2-5; D gene unclear. Germline CDR1 and CDR2: LGHNA and YSLEER. The CDR3 loop spans 13 amino acids. V was cut by 1 base and J by 4 bases, with 7 bases left in between. In DNA, the CDR3 is TGCGCCAGCAGCCAAGGACGTGCAGAGACCCAGTACTTC. This encodes CASSQGRAETQYF.

The chain joins TRBV4-3 to TRBJ1-2, with no clear D. The V and J ends lost 1 base and 2 bases respectively, with 17 bases between them. Germline values: CDR1 LGHNA, CDR2 YSLEER. The length of the CDR3 is 17 residues. CDR3 sequence: CASSQAYQGSVNYGYTF. CDR3 nucleotide sequence: TGCGCCAGCAGCCAAGCTTACCAAGGAAGCGTAAACTATGGCTACACCTTC.

This clonotype was picked up many times. CDR3 amino acids: CASTPDGGSEAFF. Here the CDR3 DNA reads TGTGCCAGCACCCCGGATGGGGGTTCTGAAGCTTTCTTT. V is TRBV7-9 and J is TRBJ1-1; TRBD1 might be the D (5 bases). The germline V and J ends were trimmed by 7 bases and 6 bases, with 15 bases remaining between them. This CDR3 region has 13 residues. Germline V gene lookup returns CDR1 SEHNR and CDR2 FQNEAQ (reference sequence).

This rearrangement joins TRBV9 to TRBJ2-3; 13 nucleotides agree with TRBD2. This CDR3 contains 17 residues. The germline gives CDR1 SGDLS, CDR2 YYNGEE. Unmatched junction bases numbered 3, after V lost 0 bases and J lost 2 bases. CDR3 sequence: CASSVEGTSGATDTQYF. The CDR3 DNA sequence: TGTGCCAGCAGCGTAGAGGGGACTAGCGGGGCCACAGATACGCAGTATTTT.

About this clonotype itself: A read error is possible here, since a much larger clone lies one base away. This likely comes from a read error, as the CDR3 has no conserved phenylalanine or tryptophan at its end. The rearrangement links TRBV12-3 or TRBV12-4 to TRBJ1-5; no clear D. Trimming shortened V by 2 bases and J by 1 base, and 9 bases separated the two germline ends. The CDR3 contains 15 residues. CDR3 bases: TGTGCCAGCAGTTTAATGAGAGAAAGCAATCAGCCCCAGCATCTT. This sequence encodes CASSLMRESNQPQHL.

There are many counts of this clonotype. The chain employs TRBV6-6 and TRBJ2-5; either TRBD1 or TRBD2 may fit D (7 bases each). The V end was cut by 0 bases, the J end by 1 base, with 15 bases between. The CDR3 sequence is 17 residues long. Germline CDR1 is MNHNY and CDR2 is SVGAGI (reference sequence). The CDR3 loop reads CASSYSPRRGGQETQYF. CDR3 coding DNA: TGTGCCAGCAGTTACTCCCCCCGCAGGGGGGGCCAAGAGACCCAGTACTTC.

This clonotype was detected a few times. This rearrangement joins TRBV7-2 to TRBJ1-2; D is undetermined. Deletions cut 1 base from V and 4 bases from J, with 10 bases between. The CDR3 totals 14 residues. In germline, CDR1 is SGHTA, CDR2 FQGNSA. The CDR3 here is CASSLDLGGYGYTF. In nucleotides, the CDR3 is TGTGCCAGCAGCTTAGACTTGGGCGGCTATGGCTACACCTTC.

As regards this clonotype: A read error may be the cause here, since a much bigger clone is one base away. J is TRBJ2-3 and V is TRBV2; D gene uncertain. The CDR3 is 13 amino acids. Germline CDR1 reads SNHLY; CDR2 reads FYNNEI. This chain's CDR3 is CASMGPPRYTQCF. DNA for the CDR3: TGTGCCAGCATGGGCCCGCCTCGCTATACGCAGTGTTTT.

The rearrangement uses TRBV19 and TRBJ1-1; the D gene is possibly TRBD1 (5 bases). V dropped 2 bases and J dropped 4 bases, with 8 bases sitting between them. This CDR3 contains 13 residues. CDR1 is LNHDA and CDR2 is SQIVND in the germline V gene (reference sequence). CDR3 sequence: CASSIWDGTEAFF. CDR3 nucleotides: TGTGCCAGTAGTATATGGGACGGCACTGAAGCTTTCTTT. The whole variable domain, filled in from reference TRBV19 and TRBJ1-1, reads DGGITQSPKYLFRKEGQNVTLSCEQNLNHDAMYWYRQDPGQGLRLIYYSQIVNDFQKGDIAEGYSVSREKKESFPLTVTSAQKNPTAFYLCASSIWDGTEAFFGQGTRLTVV.

This clonotype has ten or more counts. The chain joins TRBV27 to TRBJ2-1, with a possible D match to TRBD2 (5 bases). Between the trimmed V and J ends, which lost 4 bases and 6 bases, there was a span of 10 bases. CDR3 size: 13 residues. Germline CDR1 and CDR2: MNHEY and SMNVEV (reference sequence). The CDR3 region is CASSSGLFNEQFF. The DNA for the CDR3 is TGTGCCAGCAGTTCCGGACTTTTCAATGAGCAGTTCTTC.

This clonotype was counted a few times. This sequence joins TRBV3-1 and TRBJ2-3, with TRBD2 matching 7 bases. V was pared by 1 base and J by 6 bases, with 7 bases of the junction left unmatched. The CDR3 covers 15 residues. Germline-derived CDR1 and CDR2 are LGHDT and YNNKEL (reference sequence). CDR3 sequence: CASSQVELAMDTQYF. The CDR3 DNA sequence: TGTGCCAGCAGCCAAGTAGAACTAGCGATGGATACGCAGTATTTT.

This clonotype was counted a few times. The J gene is TRBJ1-1, the V gene TRBV12-3 or TRBV12-4, with 7 bases identical to TRBD1. Trimming at V came to 5 bases and at J to 7 bases, leaving 13 bases not matched to a gene. The CDR3 sequence is 15 residues long. The CDR3 loop is CASSERSGGGDEAFF. In DNA form, the CDR3 reads TGTGCCAGCAGTGAAAGGTCAGGGGGGGGGGATGAAGCTTTCTTT.

This clonotype was seen many times. The chain uses TRBV5-1 and TRBJ2-3; TRBD2 agrees at 10 bases. V shed 3 bases and J 1 base; nucleotides not matched to a gene: 2. Germline V gene data show CDR1 as SGHRS and CDR2 as YFSETQ. CDR3 length: 15 amino acids. This CDR3 reads CASSWTSGRTDTQYF. CDR3 coding DNA: TGCGCCAGCAGCTGGACTAGCGGACGCACAGATACGCAGTATTTT. Full variable domain (outside the CDR3, taken from reference TRBV5-1 and TRBJ2-3): KAGVTQTPRYLIKTRGQQVTLSCSPISGHRSVSWYQQTPGQGLQFLFEYFSETQRNKGNFPGRFSGRQFSNSRSEMNVSTLELGDSALYLCASSWTSGRTDTQYFGPGTRLTVL.

The chain uses TRBV3-1 and TRBJ2-4, with D possibly TRBD2 on 5 matching bases. The CDR3 is 12 amino acids. V lost 4 bases and J lost 7, with 8 bases in between. The V gene's germline CDR1 is LGHDT and CDR2 YNNKEL (reference sequence). The CDR3 loop is CASSPPGNIQYF. As DNA, the CDR3 is TGTGCCAGCAGCCCCCCGGGGAACATTCAGTACTTC.

This clonotype was seen at least ten times. V gene TRBV7-9 combines with J gene TRBJ2-3; D might be TRBD1 (6 bases). This CDR3 is 18 amino acids long. Germline CDR1 SEHNR, CDR2 FQNEAQ (reference sequence). V lost 5 bases to trimming and J lost 2 bases, with 23 bases between them. The CDR3 reads CASSPELRTAHFTDTQYF. DNA of the CDR3: TGTGCCAGCAGCCCAGAACTACGGACAGCCCATTTCACAGATACGCAGTATTTT.

Of note for this clonotype: The junction departs from germline at one end; a sequencing error may be responsible. The J gene is TRBJ2-1, the V gene TRBV4-3, with TRBD2 matching 9 bases. Germline values: CDR1 LGHNA, CDR2 YSLEER. The CDR3 loop spans 16 amino acids. CDR3 loop: CAGSQDSYGLASEQFF. CDR3 sequence (DNA): TGCGCCGGCAGCCAAGATTCATACGGACTAGCGAGTGAGCAGTTCTTC.

This clonotype was counted many times. The chain is built from TRBV6-1 and TRBJ1-5; D uncertain. The CDR3 consists of 17 residues. Trimming pared 8 bases from V and 4 bases from J, leaving 24 bases between. The germline V gene encodes CDR1 MNHNS and CDR2 SASEGT. The CDR3 nucleotides are TGTGCCAGCTTTGGGGTTTCTATCCAACCGTATAATCAGCCCCAGCATTTT. Its protein product is CASFGVSIQPYNQPQHF.

This clonotype was picked up many times. The gene calls are TRBV20-1 and TRBJ2-2, with D uncertain. From germline, CDR1 is DFQATT and CDR2 SNEGSKA (reference sequence). V lost 6 bases to trimming and J lost 0 bases, with 8 bases between them. CDR3 size: 13 residues. The CDR3 bases are TGCAGTGCCCCAGCCCCGAACACCGGGGAGCTGTTTTTT. Its translation is CSAPAPNTGELFF.